One and the same sample provided the 27 T cell receptor beta chains below, sequenced in a study of metastatic and nonmetastatic thyroid tumors. Thyroid surgery was preceded by no treatment in any patient. TCRdb re-called clones from the PCR reads using MiXCR. The table includes some 7,100 clones, around 34% detected once. The sample comprised adjacent normal tissue. These TCRs come from a female donor with papillary thyroid cancer or a benign thyroid nodule (not recorded which). Some clones in this sample may be carry-over from other donors' samples.

V gene TRBV6-1 combines with J gene TRBJ1-1; possibly TRBD1 for D (5 bases). The germline V gene encodes CDR1 MNHNS and CDR2 SASEGT. Trimming removed 6 bases from V and 6 bases from J, with 20 bases in between. CDR3 length: 15 residues. The CDR3 here is CASRRTGVFPSEAFF. In nucleotides, the CDR3 is TGTGCCAGCAGACGGACGGGGGTGTTCCCATCTGAAGCTTTCTTT.

A few counts support this clone. The gene calls are TRBV6-5 and TRBJ2-3; 8 nucleotides match TRBD2. The germline CDR1 and CDR2 sequences are MNHEY and SVGAGI. The CDR3 runs 17 residues. Trimming took 2 bases from V and 2 from J; bases not matched to a gene: 9. This chain's CDR3 is CASSYLSLADITDTQYF. The CDR3 region has the DNA TGTGCCAGCAGTTACCTTTCACTAGCGGATATCACAGATACGCAGTATTTT.

This clone was seen more than once but under ten times. The chain recombines TRBV20-1 with TRBJ2-5, with 13 bases lining up with TRBD2. V was pared by 1 base and J by 4 bases, with 6 bases of the junction left unmatched. CDR1 is DFQATT and CDR2 is SNEGSKA in the germline V gene (reference sequence). The CDR3 runs to 16 residues. This CDR3 reads CSARGGTSGKAETQYF. The CDR3 region has the DNA TGCAGTGCTAGAGGTGGGACTAGCGGGAAGGCAGAGACCCAGTACTTC.

This clone has only one observation. The chain combines TRBV5-1 with TRBJ2-5; 7 bases are a match to TRBD1. The CDR3 covers 15 residues. Germline V lookup: CDR1 SGHRS, CDR2 YFSETQ. V lost 1 base and J lost 1; bases outside the gene matches: 4. The CDR3 coding sequence is TGCGCCAGCAGCTTGTCGGGACAGTCCCAAGAGACCCAGTACTTC. Protein sequence: CASSLSGQSQETQYF.

This clone is labeled as large. The V call is TRBV11-2, the J call TRBJ2-2, with D unclear. Trimming stripped 6 bases from V and 5 bases from J, with 13 bases between. Germline V lookup: CDR1 SGHAT, CDR2 FQNNGV. The CDR3 has 14 residues. This CDR3 reads CASSPGRMTGELFF. For the CDR3, the DNA is TGTGCCAGCAGTCCCGGACGGATGACCGGGGAGCTGTTTTTT.

This clone is judged medium-sized (0.01 to 0.1%). The V and J genes are TRBV20-1 and TRBJ2-2; 8 nucleotides align to TRBD2. Germline V gives CDR1 DFQATT, CDR2 SNEGSKA (reference sequence). The CDR3 totals 15 residues. V was clipped by 3 bases and J by 6 bases; unmatched bases: 9. CDR3 in amino acids: CSASIRLAGSGELFF. Here the CDR3 DNA reads TGCAGTGCTAGTATACGGCTAGCGGGTTCCGGGGAGCTGTTTTTT.

The rearrangement joins TRBV12-3 or TRBV12-4 to TRBJ1-3; possible D gene TRBD1, 6 bases. V lost 3 bases and J 8 bases, leaving 14 bases between the germline ends. This CDR3 region has 14 residues. CDR3 sequence (DNA): TGTGCCAGCAGTTTGGCGGGGGCCGCGCACACCATATATTTT. It is translated as CASSLAGAAHTIYF.

This clone showed up many times. This could be a read error, since a much larger clone is one nucleotide away. Other DNA sequences from this sample encode an identical CDR3 as well. The J gene is TRBJ1-4, the V gene TRBV2; maybe TRBD1 (5 bases). The CDR3 loop spans 13 amino acids. The germline V gene has CDR1 SNHLY and CDR2 FYNNEI. Trimming took 8 bases from V and 7 from J, leaving 14 bases between them. The CDR3 DNA reads TGTGCCAGCGAGCCCGGGGGGGGTGAAAAACTGTTTTTT. It codes for CASEPGGGEKLFF.

By its share, this clone is large. The chain couples TRBV12-3 or TRBV12-4 to TRBJ2-1, with D possibly TRBD2 on 6 matching bases. CDR3 size: 14 residues. Trimming removed 4 bases at V and 10 bases at J, with 17 bases between. The CDR3 protein is CASSYAGTEREQFF. The CDR3, as DNA: TGTGCCAGCAGTTACGCCGGGACTGAAAGGGAGCAGTTCTTC.

This clone was recorded a few times. V gene TRBV11-1 combines with J gene TRBJ2-1, with TRBD1 matching 7 bases. After removal of 4 bases from V and 4 bases from J, the junction contained 16 bases not matched to a gene. Germline loops: CDR1 SGHAT, CDR2 FQDESV (reference sequence). The CDR3 covers 18 residues. The chain's CDR3 is CASSSEGDPGQSYNEQFF. CDR3 coding DNA: TGTGCCAGCAGCTCAGAAGGAGACCCGGGACAGAGTTACAATGAGCAGTTCTTC.

The V and J genes are TRBV20-1 and TRBJ2-1, with TRBD2 matching over 11 bases. After removal of 6 bases from V and 0 bases from J, the junction contained 7 bases not matched to a gene. Germline CDR1 DFQATT, CDR2 SNEGSKA (reference sequence). This CDR3 has 16 amino acids. CDR3: CSALSLAGGSYNEQFF. For the CDR3, the DNA is TGCAGTGCGTTATCCCTAGCGGGAGGCTCCTACAATGAGCAGTTCTTC.

In regard to this clone: This could be a read error, since a much larger clone is one nucleotide away. Other DNA sequences from this sample encode an identical CDR3 as well. The chain couples TRBV20-1 to TRBJ1-2; D uncertain. This CDR3 is built from 16 residues. Germline V lookup: CDR1 DFQATT, CDR2 SNEGSKA (reference sequence). V shed 0 bases and J shed 3 bases, with 17 bases lying between them. The CDR3 nucleotides are TGCAGTGCTAGAGACCGCCTGGGAGTAGGACACTATGGCTACACCTTC. It yields the protein CSARDRLGVGHYGYTF.

V is TRBV20-1 and J is TRBJ2-1; no firm D call. The CDR3 has 12 residues. The germline CDR1 and CDR2 sequences are DFQATT and SNEGSKA (reference sequence). Trimming stripped 0 bases from V and 10 bases from J, with 10 bases between. The DNA of the CDR3 is TGCAGTGCTAGAGATACAACTACCGAGCAGTTCTTC. This encodes CSARDTTTEQFF.

The V and J genes are TRBV6-1 and TRBJ1-4; D is unresolved. The CDR3 covers 14 residues. Trimming removed 6 bases at V and 10 bases at J, with 18 bases between. Looked up from germline, CDR1 is MNHNS and CDR2 is SASEGT. CDR3 residues: CASSLKAESGKLFF. CDR3 sequence (DNA): TGTGCCAGCAGCCTTAAGGCGGAATCAGGAAAACTGTTTTTT.

The rearrangement uses TRBV20-1 and TRBJ1-3, with unresolved D. Germline values: CDR1 DFQATT, CDR2 SNEGSKA (reference sequence). V shed 0 bases and J shed 6 bases, with 6 bases lying between them. The CDR3 runs to 12 residues. Here the CDR3 reads CSARDWSNTIYF. CDR3 nucleotides: TGCAGTGCTAGAGATTGGTCAAACACCATATATTTT.

This rearrangement joins TRBV7-8 to TRBJ2-2; TRBD2 matches 8 bases. This CDR3 is 16 amino acids long. J lost 0 bases, V lost 3 bases, and 3 bases had no gene match. Germline V gene lookup returns CDR1 SGHVS and CDR2 FQNEAQ. The CDR3 DNA reads as TGTGCCAGCAGCTTCCCTAGCGGGTCGAACACCGGGGAGCTGTTTTTT. Translated, it gives CASSFPSGSNTGELFF.

The V call is TRBV2, the J call TRBJ1-2, with 12 positions matching TRBD1. This CDR3 spans 18 amino acids. With V trimmed by 3 bases and J by 0 bases, 8 bases remained unmatched. Germline loops: CDR1 SNHLY, CDR2 FYNNEI. The CDR3 DNA is TGTGCCAGCAGTGAGGCTGGGACAGGGGGCCGATCTAACTATGGCTACACCTTC. Its protein product is CASSEAGTGGRSNYGYTF.

In its sample, this clone was seen a few times. This chain connects TRBV3-1 to TRBJ2-7; TRBD2 is a possible D gene (6 bases). The V and J ends lost 0 bases and 3 bases respectively, with 21 bases between them. This CDR3 contains 18 residues. Germline CDR1 LGHDT, CDR2 YNNKEL (reference sequence). The CDR3 spells CASSQDRWGDPIGYEQYF. DNA of the CDR3: TGTGCCAGCAGCCAAGATAGGTGGGGGGACCCCATAGGCTACGAGCAGTACTTC.

This clone is medium-sized in the sample. CDR3 in amino acids: CASKETGGNTEAFF. In DNA, the CDR3 is TGTGCCAGCAAAGAGACAGGGGGCAACACTGAAGCTTTCTTT. J is TRBJ1-1 and V is TRBV2; 10 nucleotides agree with TRBD1. V lost 7 bases and J lost 2; bases outside the gene matches: 4. The germline gives CDR1 SNHLY, CDR2 FYNNEI. The CDR3 length is 14 residues. Based on the CDR3 plus reference TRBV2 and TRBJ1-1, the full variable domain is EPEVTQTPSHQVTQMGQEVILRCVPISNHLYFYWYRQILGQKVEFLVSFYNNEISEKSEIFDDQFSVERPDGSNFTLKIRSTKLEDSAMYFCASKETGGNTEAFFGQGTRLTVV.

The chain recombines TRBV27 with TRBJ2-3; D gene ambiguous. The CDR3 runs 13 residues. The ends were cut back, 6 bases at V and 1 base at J, with 8 bases in the middle. Germline assignment: CDR1 MNHEY and CDR2 SMNVEV (reference sequence). The CDR3 sequence is CASSRTRTDTQYF. The DNA of the CDR3 is TGTGCCAGCAGCAGGACCCGCACAGATACGCAGTATTTT.

The chain is built from TRBV6-1 and TRBJ1-5; D gene uncertain. The CDR3 runs 13 residues. Per germline, CDR1 MNHNS and CDR2 SASEGT. Trimming cost V 6 bases and J 7 bases, with 13 bases left between them. CDR3 amino acids: CASSVRTDQPQHF. The CDR3, as DNA: TGTGCCAGCAGCGTTAGGACGGACCAGCCCCAGCATTTT.

This clone counts as large. The V and J genes are TRBV6-1 and TRBJ1-1, with 9 bases that match TRBD1. The CDR3 is made up of 14 amino acids. The V gene end was trimmed by 6 bases and the J gene end by 3 bases; junction bases not matched to a gene: 5. Germline CDR1 is MNHNS and CDR2 is SASEGT. CDR3 sequence reads: CASSSQGADTEAFF. The CDR3 DNA follows: TGTGCCAGCAGCTCACAGGGGGCTGACACTGAAGCTTTCTTT.

Judged by abundance, this clone is medium-sized. The chain carries TRBV6-5 and TRBJ1-1; D perhaps matches TRBD1 (5 bases). The CDR3 length is 15 residues. V shed 2 bases and J shed 9 bases, with 19 bases lying between them. The V gene's germline CDR1 is MNHEY and CDR2 SVGAGI. CDR3 sequence reads: CASSYGGKGGEQAFF. CDR3 coding DNA: TGTGCCAGCAGTTACGGGGGGAAGGGAGGGGAACAAGCTTTCTTT.

The chain is built from TRBV27 and TRBJ2-7; D perhaps matches TRBD1 (6 bases). Germline CDR1 and CDR2: MNHEY and SMNVEV (reference sequence). The CDR3 length is 13 residues. Between the trimmed V and J ends, which lost 4 bases and 5 bases, there was a span of 12 bases. The CDR3 reads CASSSSGVHEQYF. The CDR3 nucleotides read TGTGCCAGCAGTTCTTCAGGGGTCCACGAGCAGTACTTC.

This clone was detected many times. The V gene is TRBV5-6, the J gene TRBJ2-5, with D perhaps given as TRBD1 or TRBD2 (6 bases each). V shed 4 bases and J shed 3 bases, with 19 bases lying between them. Germline CDR1 reads SGHDT; CDR2 reads YYEEEE. This CDR3 has 16 amino acids. CDR3 sequence: CASSRRGHSIKETQYF. CDR3 nucleotides: TGTGCCAGCAGCAGGAGGGGACACTCAATCAAAGAGACCCAGTACTTC.

The chain has TRBV9 and TRBJ2-1; possibly TRBD2 for D (5 bases). Per the germline V gene, CDR1 is SGDLS and CDR2 is YYNGEE. Trimming cost V 3 bases and J 2 bases, with 12 bases left between them. The CDR3 extends over 15 amino acids. CDR3 DNA: TGTGCCAGCAGCGAGGCGGGCATCACCTACAATGAGCAGTTCTTC. As protein: CASSEAGITYNEQFF.

This clone has more than one count but fewer than ten. The germline gene is not matched at one end of the junction; a read error may be the cause. V gene TRBV6-1 combines with J gene TRBJ1-1, with 7 positions matching TRBD1. The CDR3 totals 15 residues. Germline V gives CDR1 MNHNS, CDR2 SASEGT. CDR3 DNA: TGTGGCAGCAGGGGGAGGAAGGTGGTGAACACTGAAGCTTTCTTT. Its protein is CGSRGRKVVNTEAFF.